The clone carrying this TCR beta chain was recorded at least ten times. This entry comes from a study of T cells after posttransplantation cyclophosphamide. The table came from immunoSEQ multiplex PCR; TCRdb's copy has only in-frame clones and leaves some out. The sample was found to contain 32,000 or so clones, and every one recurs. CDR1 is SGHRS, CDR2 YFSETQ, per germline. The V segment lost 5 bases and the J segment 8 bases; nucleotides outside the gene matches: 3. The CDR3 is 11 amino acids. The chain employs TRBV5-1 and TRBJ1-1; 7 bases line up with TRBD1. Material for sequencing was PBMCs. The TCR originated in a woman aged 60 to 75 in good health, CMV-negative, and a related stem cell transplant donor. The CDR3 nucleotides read TGCGCCAGCAGGGGACAGCTAGAAGCTTTCTTT. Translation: CASRGQLEAFF.